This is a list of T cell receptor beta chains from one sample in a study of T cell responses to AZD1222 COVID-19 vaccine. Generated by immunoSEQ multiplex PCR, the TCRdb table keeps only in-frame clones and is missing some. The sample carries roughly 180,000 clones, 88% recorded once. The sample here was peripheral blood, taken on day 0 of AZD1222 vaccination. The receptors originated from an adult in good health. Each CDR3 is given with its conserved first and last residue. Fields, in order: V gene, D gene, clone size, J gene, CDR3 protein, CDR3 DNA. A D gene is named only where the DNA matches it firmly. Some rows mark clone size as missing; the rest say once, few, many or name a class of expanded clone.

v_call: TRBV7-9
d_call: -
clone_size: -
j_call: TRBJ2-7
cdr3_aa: CASSSGLEQYF
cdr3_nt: TGTGCCAGCAGTTCAGGGCTTGAGCAGTACTTC

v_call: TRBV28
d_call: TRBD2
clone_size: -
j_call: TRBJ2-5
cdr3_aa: CASSLGVAGVQETQYF
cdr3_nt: TGTGCCAGCAGTTTGGGGGTAGCGGGGGTCCAAGAGACCCAGTACTTC

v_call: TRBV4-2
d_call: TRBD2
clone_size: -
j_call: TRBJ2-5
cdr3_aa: CASSPGAGVGETQYF
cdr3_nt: TGTGCCAGCAGCCCCGGGGCGGGAGTGGGGGAGACCCAGTACTTC

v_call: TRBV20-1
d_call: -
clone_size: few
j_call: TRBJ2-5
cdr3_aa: CSARSGETQYF
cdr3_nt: TGCAGTGCTAGATCAGGGGAGACCCAGTACTTC

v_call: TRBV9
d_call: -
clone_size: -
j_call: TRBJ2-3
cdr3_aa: CASSARTDTQYF
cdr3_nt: TGTGCCAGCAGCGCCCGCACAGATACGCAGTATTTT

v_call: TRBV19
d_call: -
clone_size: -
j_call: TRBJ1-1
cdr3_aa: CASKEMNTEAFF
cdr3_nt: TGTGCCAGTAAAGAAATGAACACTGAAGCTTTCTTT

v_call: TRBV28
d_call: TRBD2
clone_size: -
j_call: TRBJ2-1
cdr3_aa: CASKTSGSSYNEQFF
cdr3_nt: TGTGCCAGCAAGACTAGCGGGAGCTCCTACAATGAGCAGTTCTTC

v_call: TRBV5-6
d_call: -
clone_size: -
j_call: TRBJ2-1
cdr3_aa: CASSQAGYNEQFF
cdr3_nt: TGTGCCAGCAGCCAGGCGGGGTACAATGAGCAGTTCTTC

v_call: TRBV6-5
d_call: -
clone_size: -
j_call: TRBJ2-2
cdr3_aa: CASSYGTPTGELFF
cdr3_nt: TGTGCCAGCAGTTACGGGACTCCGACCGGGGAGCTGTTTTTT

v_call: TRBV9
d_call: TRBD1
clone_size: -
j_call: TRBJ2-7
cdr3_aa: CASSRDSSYEQYF
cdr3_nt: TGTGCCAGCAGTCGGGACAGCTCCTACGAGCAGTACTTC

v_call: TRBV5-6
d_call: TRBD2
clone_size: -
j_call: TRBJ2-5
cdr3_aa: CASQGSGRRETQYF
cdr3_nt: TGTGCCTCTCAGGGGAGCGGGAGGAGAGAGACCCAGTACTTC

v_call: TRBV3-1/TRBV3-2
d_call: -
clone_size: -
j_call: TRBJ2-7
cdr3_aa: CASSQALTPGGRGYEQYF
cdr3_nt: TGTGCCAGCAGCCAAGCCCTCACTCCCGGGGGACGGGGCTACGAGCAGTACTTC

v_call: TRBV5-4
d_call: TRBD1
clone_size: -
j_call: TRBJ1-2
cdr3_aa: CASSLGDRGLGYGYTF
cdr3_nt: TGTGCCAGCAGCTTGGGGGACAGGGGATTGGGCTATGGCTACACCTTC

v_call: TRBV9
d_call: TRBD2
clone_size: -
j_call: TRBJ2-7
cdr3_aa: CASSVGSSRASGRNEQYF
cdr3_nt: TGTGCCAGCAGCGTAGGAAGTTCTAGGGCTAGCGGGAGGAACGAGCAGTACTTC

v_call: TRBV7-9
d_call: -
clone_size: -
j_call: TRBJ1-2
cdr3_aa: CASSGDPTYGYTF
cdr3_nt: TGTGCCAGCAGCGGGGACCCAACCTATGGCTACACCTTC

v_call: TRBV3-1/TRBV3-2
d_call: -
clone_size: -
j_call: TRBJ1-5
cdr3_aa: CASSQDSNTNQPQHF
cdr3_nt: TGTGCCAGCAGCCAAGATTCGAACACTAATCAGCCCCAGCATTTT

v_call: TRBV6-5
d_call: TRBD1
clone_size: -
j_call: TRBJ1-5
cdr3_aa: CASSYSGDRGHQPQHF
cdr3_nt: TGTGCCAGCAGTTACTCCGGGGACAGGGGGCACCAGCCCCAGCATTTT

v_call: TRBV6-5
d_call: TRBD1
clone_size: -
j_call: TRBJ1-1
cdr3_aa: CASSLDRGKRAFF
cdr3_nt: TGTGCCAGCAGTCTCGACAGGGGTAAAAGGGCTTTCTTT

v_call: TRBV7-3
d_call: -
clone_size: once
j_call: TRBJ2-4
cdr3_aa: CASTPLTLAKNIQYF
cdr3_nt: TGTGCCAGCACCCCCCTGACACTAGCCAAAAACATTCAGTACTTC

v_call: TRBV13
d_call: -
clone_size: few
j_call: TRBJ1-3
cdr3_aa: CASSLEAFSGNTIYF
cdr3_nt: TGTGCCAGCAGCTTAGAGGCTTTCTCTGGAAACACCATATATTTT

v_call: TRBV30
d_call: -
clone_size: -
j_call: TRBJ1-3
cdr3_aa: CAWSVMSNSGNTIYF
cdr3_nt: TGTGCCTGGAGTGTAATGAGTAACTCTGGAAACACCATATATTTT

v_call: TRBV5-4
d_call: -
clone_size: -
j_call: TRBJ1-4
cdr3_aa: CASSTDGFGEKLFF
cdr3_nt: TGTGCCAGCAGTACGGACGGGTTTGGTGAAAAACTGTTTTTT

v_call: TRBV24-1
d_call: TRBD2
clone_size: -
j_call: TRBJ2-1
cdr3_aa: CATSERTSGNHNEQFF
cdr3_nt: TGTGCCACCAGTGAACGGACTAGCGGGAATCACAATGAGCAGTTCTTC

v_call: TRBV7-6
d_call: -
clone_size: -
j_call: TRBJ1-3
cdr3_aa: CASSLGPGNSGNTIYF
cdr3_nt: TGTGCCAGCAGCTTGGGACCCGGGAACTCTGGAAACACCATATATTTT

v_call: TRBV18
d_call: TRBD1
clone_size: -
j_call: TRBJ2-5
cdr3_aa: CASSRDRGRQETQYF
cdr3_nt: TGTGCCAGCTCTCGGGACAGGGGTAGGCAAGAGACCCAGTACTTC

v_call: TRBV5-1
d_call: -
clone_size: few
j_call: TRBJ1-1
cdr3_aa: CASSLERQIGTEAFF
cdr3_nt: TGCGCCAGCAGCTTGGAACGACAGATAGGCACTGAAGCTTTCTTT

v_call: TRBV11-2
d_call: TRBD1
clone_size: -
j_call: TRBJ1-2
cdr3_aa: CASSSTRGGARGDNYGYTF
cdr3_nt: TGTGCCAGCAGCTCCACCAGGGGGGGCGCTCGAGGAGACAACTATGGCTACACCTTC

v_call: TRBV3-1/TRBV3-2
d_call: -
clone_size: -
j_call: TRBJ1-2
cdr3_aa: CASSQDRGETF
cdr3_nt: TGTGCCAGCAGCCAAGATCGAGGGGAAACCTTC

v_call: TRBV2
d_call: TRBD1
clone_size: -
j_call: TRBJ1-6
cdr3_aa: CASSDEGAASSYNSPLHF
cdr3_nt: TGTGCCAGCAGTGATGAGGGGGCAGCAAGCTCCTATAATTCACCCCTCCACTTT

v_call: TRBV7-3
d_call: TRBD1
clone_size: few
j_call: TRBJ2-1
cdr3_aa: CASSYRGPYNEQFF
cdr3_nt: TGTGCCAGCAGCTACAGGGGGCCCTACAATGAGCAGTTCTTC

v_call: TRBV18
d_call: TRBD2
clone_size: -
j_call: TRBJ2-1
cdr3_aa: CASSPGEPTSGARNEQFF
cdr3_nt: TGTGCCAGCTCACCCGGCGAGCCTACTAGCGGGGCCCGCAATGAGCAGTTCTTC

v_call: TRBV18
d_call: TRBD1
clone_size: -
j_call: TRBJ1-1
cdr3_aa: CASSPGTATEAFF
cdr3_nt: TGTGCCAGCTCACCCGGGACAGCCACTGAAGCTTTCTTT

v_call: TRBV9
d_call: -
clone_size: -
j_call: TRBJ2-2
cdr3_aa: CASSYRETNTGELFF
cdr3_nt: TGTGCCAGCAGCTACCGGGAGACCAACACCGGGGAGCTGTTTTTT

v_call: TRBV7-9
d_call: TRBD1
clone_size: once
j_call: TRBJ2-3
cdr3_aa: CASSLGQGADTQYF
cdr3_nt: TGTGCCAGCAGCTTAGGGCAGGGGGCAGATACGCAGTATTTT

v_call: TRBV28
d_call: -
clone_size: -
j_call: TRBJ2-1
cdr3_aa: CASSPPEPYNEQFF
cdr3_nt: TGTGCCAGCAGTCCCCCCGAACCTTACAATGAGCAGTTCTTC

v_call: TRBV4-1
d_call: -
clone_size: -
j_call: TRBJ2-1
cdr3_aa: CASSQERQVAYNEQFF
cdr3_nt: TGCGCCAGCAGCCAAGAACGACAGGTGGCCTACAATGAGCAGTTCTTC

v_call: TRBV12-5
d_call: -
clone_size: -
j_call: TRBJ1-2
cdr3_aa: CASGLDPGVNYGYTF
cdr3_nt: TGTGCTAGTGGCCTGGACCCGGGGGTTAACTATGGCTACACCTTC

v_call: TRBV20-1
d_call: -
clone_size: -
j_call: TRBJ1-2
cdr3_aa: CSAIRNYGYTF
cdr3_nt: TGCAGTGCCATAAGGAACTATGGCTACACCTTC

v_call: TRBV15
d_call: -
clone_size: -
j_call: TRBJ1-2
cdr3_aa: CATSRAQGLEGYTF
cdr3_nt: TGTGCCACCAGCAGAGCCCAGGGACTTGAAGGCTACACCTTC

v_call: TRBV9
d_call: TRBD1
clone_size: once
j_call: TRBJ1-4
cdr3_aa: CASSSRQGGEKLFF
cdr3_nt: TGTGCCAGCAGCTCCCGACAGGGGGGTGAAAAACTGTTTTTT

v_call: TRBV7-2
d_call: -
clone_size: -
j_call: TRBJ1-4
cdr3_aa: CASSLGVRTNEKLFF
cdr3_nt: TGTGCCAGCAGCTTAGGGGTGAGAACTAATGAAAAACTGTTTTTT